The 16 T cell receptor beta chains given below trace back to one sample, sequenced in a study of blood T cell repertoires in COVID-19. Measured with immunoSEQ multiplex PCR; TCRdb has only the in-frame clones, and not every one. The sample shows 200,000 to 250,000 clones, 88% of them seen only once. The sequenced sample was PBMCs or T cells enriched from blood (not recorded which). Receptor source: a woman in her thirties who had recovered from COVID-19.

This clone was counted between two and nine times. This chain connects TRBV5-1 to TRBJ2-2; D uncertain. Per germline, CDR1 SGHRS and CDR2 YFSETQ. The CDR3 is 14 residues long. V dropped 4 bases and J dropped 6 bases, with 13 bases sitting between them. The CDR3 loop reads CASSPVVGSGELFF. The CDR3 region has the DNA TGCGCCAGCAGCCCGGTGGTGGGCTCCGGGGAGCTGTTTTTT.

CDR3 DNA: TGCGCCAGCAGCCCAGGGACAGTAGGTGAAAAACTGTTTTTT. Protein product: CASSPGTVGEKLFF. This chain connects TRBV4-1 to TRBJ1-4; 7 positions match TRBD1. The length of the CDR3 is 14 residues. V dropped 4 bases and J dropped 7; count of bases not matched to a gene: 6. The germline CDR1 and CDR2 sequences are MGHRA and YSYEKL.

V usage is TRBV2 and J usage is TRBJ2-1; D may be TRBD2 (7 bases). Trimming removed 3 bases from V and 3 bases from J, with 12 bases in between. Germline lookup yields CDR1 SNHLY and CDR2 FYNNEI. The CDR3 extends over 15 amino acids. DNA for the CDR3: TGTGCCAGCAGTGACTCGCGGGGGCTCTACAATGAGCAGTTCTTC. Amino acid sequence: CASSDSRGLYNEQFF.

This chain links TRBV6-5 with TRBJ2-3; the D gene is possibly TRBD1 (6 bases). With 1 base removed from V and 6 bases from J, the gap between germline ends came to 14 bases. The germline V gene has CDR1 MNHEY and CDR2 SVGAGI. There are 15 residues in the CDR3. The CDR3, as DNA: TGTGCCAGCAGTTACTTAGCTGTGGGGGCGGATACGCAGTATTTT. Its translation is CASSYLAVGADTQYF.

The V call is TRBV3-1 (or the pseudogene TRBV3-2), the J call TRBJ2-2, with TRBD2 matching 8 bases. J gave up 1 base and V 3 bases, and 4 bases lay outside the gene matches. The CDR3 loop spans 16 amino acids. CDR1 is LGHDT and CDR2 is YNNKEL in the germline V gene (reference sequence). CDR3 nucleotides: TGTGCCAGCAGCCAGGTAGCGGGGATGAACACCGGGGAGCTGTTTTTT. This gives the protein CASSQVAGMNTGELFF.

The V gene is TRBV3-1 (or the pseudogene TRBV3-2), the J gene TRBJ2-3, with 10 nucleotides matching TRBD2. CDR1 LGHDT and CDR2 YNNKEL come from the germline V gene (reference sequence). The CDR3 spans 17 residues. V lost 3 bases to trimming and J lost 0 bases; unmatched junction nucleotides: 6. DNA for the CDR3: TGTGCCAGCAGCCAGGCTGGGACTAGCGAGAGCACAGATACGCAGTATTTT. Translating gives CASSQAGTSESTDTQYF.

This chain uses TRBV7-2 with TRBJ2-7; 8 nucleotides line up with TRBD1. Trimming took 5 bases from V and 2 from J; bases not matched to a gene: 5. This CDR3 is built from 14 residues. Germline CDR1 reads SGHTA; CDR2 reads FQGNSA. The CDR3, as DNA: TGTGCCAGCAGCACCCAGACAGGGGCCTACGAGCAGTACTTC. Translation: CASSTQTGAYEQYF.

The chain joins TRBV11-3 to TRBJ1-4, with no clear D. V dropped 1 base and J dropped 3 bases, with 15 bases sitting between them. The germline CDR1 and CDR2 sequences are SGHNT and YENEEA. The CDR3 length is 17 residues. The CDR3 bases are TGTGCCAGCAGCTTAGTTTTAAGGTGGGGAGCTAATGAAAAACTGTTTTTT. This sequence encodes CASSLVLRWGANEKLFF.

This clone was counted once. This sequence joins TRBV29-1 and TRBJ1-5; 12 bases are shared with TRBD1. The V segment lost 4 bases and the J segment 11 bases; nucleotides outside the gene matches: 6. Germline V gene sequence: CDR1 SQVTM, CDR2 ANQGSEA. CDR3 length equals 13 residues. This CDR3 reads CSVGDRGLGSQHF. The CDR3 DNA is TGCAGCGTTGGGGACAGGGGGCTTGGGTCCCAGCATTTT.

The CDR3 coding sequence is TGTGCCAGCAGTCTGACAGGGAACACTGAAGCTTTCTTT. Its translation: CASSLTGNTEAFF. The rearrangement uses TRBV27 and TRBJ1-1; D possibly corresponds to TRBD1 (6 bases). This CDR3 spans 13 amino acids. The V end was cut by 5 bases, the J end by 1 base, with 8 bases between. Germline CDR1 is MNHEY and CDR2 is SMNVEV (reference sequence).

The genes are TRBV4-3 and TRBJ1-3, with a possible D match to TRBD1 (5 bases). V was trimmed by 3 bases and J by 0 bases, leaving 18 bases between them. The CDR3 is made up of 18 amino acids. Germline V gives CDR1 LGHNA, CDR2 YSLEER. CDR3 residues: CASSQDPGGVTSGNTIYF. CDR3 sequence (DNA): TGCGCCAGCAGCCAGGACCCCGGAGGGGTGACCTCTGGAAACACCATATATTTT.

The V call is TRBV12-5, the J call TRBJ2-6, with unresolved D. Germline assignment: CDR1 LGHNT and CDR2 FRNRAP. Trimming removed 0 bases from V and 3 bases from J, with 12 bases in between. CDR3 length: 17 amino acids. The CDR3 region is CASGLVLQVNGANVLTF. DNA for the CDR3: TGTGCTAGTGGTTTGGTACTTCAGGTCAATGGGGCCAACGTCCTGACTTTC.

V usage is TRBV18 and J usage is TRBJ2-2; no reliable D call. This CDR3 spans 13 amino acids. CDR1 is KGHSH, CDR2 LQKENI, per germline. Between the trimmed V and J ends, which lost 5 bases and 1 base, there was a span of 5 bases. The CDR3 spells CASSSMNTGELFF. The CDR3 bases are TGTGCCAGCTCATCAATGAACACCGGGGAGCTGTTTTTT.

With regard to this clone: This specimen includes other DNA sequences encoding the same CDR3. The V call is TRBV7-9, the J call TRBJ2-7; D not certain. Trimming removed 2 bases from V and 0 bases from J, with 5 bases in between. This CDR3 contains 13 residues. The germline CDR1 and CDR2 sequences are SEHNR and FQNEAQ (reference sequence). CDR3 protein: CASSLPGSYEQYF. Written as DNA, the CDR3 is TGTGCCAGCAGCTTACCGGGCTCCTACGAGCAGTACTTC.

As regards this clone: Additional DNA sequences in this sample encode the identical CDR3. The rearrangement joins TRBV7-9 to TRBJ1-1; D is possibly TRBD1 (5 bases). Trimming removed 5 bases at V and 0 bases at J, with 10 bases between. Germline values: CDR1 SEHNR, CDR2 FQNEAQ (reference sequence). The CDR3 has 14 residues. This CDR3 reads CASSQQGMNTEAFF. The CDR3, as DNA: TGTGCCAGCAGCCAGCAGGGTATGAACACTGAAGCTTTCTTT.

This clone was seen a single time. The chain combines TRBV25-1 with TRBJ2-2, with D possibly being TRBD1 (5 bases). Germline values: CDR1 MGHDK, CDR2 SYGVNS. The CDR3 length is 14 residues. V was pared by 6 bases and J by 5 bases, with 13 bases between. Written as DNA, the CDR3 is TGTGCCAGCAGGTCAGACAGTTCTACCGGGGAGCTGTTTTTT. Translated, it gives CASRSDSSTGELFF.